A single sample gave rise to the 4 T cell receptor beta chains below, sequenced in a study of blood T cell repertoires in COVID-19. Data came from immunoSEQ multiplex PCR; TCRdb stores just in-frame clones and leaves some out. The data hold approximately 530,000 clones, with approximately 88% observed a single time. Sequencing was carried out using peripheral blood. These receptor sequences come from a woman in her forties or fifties with COVID-19, enrolled during active disease.

Here the CDR3 DNA reads TGTGCCAGTAGTACGGGACATTCAGGGGATCAGCCCCAGCATTTT. It yields the protein CASSTGHSGDQPQHF. V usage is TRBV19 and J usage is TRBJ1-5; weak D call: TRBD1 (6 bases). V was clipped by 4 bases and J by 5 bases, with 15 bases between them. The CDR3 runs 15 residues. Germline-derived CDR1 and CDR2 are LNHDA and SQIVND (reference sequence).

This sequence joins TRBV3-1 (or the pseudogene TRBV3-2) and TRBJ2-3; 10 positions agree with TRBD2. Germline lookup yields CDR1 LGHDT and CDR2 YNNKEL (reference sequence). The V gene end was trimmed by 3 bases and the J gene end by 8 bases; junction bases not matched to a gene: 8. The CDR3 extends over 15 amino acids. In DNA form, the CDR3 reads TGTGCCAGCAGCCATGGGACTAGCGCCACCGGTACGCAGTATTTT. Its translation is CASSHGTSATGTQYF.

CDR3 sequence (DNA): TGTGCCAGTAGTATCGTGAGGTACAATGAGCAGTTCTTC. Translated: CASSIVRYNEQFF. This chain uses TRBV19 with TRBJ2-1; D gene ambiguous. CDR3 length: 13 amino acids. V was trimmed by 3 bases and J by 4 bases, leaving 7 bases between them. The germline CDR1 and CDR2 sequences are LNHDA and SQIVND (reference sequence).

CDR3 sequence reads: CASSLGTGGRYGYTF. The CDR3, as DNA: TGTGCCAGCAGTCTAGGGACAGGAGGACGGTATGGCTACACCTTC. The genes are TRBV27 and TRBJ1-2, with TRBD1 matching 8 bases. Germline-derived CDR1 and CDR2 are MNHEY and SMNVEV (reference sequence). V gave up 5 bases and J gave up 5 bases; unmatched junction bases: 10. This CDR3 spans 15 amino acids.